Presented here are 3 T cell receptor beta chains from one specimen sequenced in a study of monozygotic twins with inflammatory bowel disease. Reprocessing the 5' RACE reads, TCRdb reports a single entry for every CDR3 protein and omits DNA. This sample carries approximately 380,000 distinct CDR3 sequences, with about 2.5% going to the ten biggest clones. The sequenced material came from blood. Receptors originate from a human donor with ulcerative colitis or Crohn's disease, or a healthy co-twin of an affected twin (not recorded which).

The chain carries TRBV7-8 and TRBJ1-5; TCRdb selects TRBD1, and the lack of DNA leaves this call unchecked. CDR3 length: 17 amino acids. The germline gives CDR1 SGHVS, CDR2 FQNEAQ. CDR3 in amino acids: CASSLGQGSNSNQPQHF.

The chain has TRBV7-7 and TRBJ2-5; as DNA is missing, the TRBD1 call by TCRdb cannot be tested. The CDR3 totals 15 residues. Germline V CDR1 and CDR2: SSHAT, FNYEAQ (reference sequence). CDR3: CASRVGTGPQETQYF. The full variable domain, its missing parts supplied by reference TRBV7-7 and TRBJ2-5, is GAGVSQSPRYKVTKRGQDVTLRCDPISSHATLYWYQQALGQGPEFLTYFNYEAQPDKSGLPSDRFSAERPEGSISTLTIQRTEQRDSAMYRCASRVGTGPQETQYFGPGTRLLVL.

CDR3 amino acids: CASSEPGTGLGTQYF. The V call is TRBV3-1, the J call TRBJ2-5; TCRdb designates TRBD1, a call that cannot be tested without DNA. There are 15 residues in the CDR3. CDR1 and CDR2 (germline): LGHDT, YNNKEL (reference sequence).